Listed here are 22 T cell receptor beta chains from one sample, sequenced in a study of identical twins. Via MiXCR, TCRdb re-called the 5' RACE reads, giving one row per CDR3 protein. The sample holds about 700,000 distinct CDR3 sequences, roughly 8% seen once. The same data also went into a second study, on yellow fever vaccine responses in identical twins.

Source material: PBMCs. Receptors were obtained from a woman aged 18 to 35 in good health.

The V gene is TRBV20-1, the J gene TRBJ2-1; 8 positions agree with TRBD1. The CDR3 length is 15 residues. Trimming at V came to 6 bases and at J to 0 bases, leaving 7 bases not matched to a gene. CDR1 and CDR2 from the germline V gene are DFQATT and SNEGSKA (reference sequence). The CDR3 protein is CSATGASRSYNEQFF. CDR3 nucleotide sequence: TGCAGTGCGACAGGGGCTAGCCGCTCCTACAATGAGCAGTTCTTC.

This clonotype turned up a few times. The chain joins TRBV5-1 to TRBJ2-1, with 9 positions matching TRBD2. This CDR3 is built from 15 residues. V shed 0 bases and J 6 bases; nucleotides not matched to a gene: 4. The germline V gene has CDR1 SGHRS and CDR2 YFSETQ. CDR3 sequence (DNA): TGCGCCAGCAGCTTGGCGGGACTAGCTGCCAATGAGCAGTTCTTC. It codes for CASSLAGLAANEQFF.

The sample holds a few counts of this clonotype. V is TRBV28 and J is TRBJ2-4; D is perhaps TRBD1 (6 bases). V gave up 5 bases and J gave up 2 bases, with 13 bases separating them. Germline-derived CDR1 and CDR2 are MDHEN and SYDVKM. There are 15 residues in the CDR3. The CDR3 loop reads CASSEKGDPKNIQYF. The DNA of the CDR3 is TGTGCCAGCAGTGAGAAGGGGGACCCCAAAAACATTCAGTACTTC.

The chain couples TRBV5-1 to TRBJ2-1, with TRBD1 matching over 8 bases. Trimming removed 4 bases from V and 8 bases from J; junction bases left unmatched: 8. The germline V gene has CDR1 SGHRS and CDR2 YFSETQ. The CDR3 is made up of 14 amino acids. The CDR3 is CASSGTGGQDEQFF. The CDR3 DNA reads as TGCGCCAGCAGCGGGACAGGCGGCCAGGATGAGCAGTTCTTC.

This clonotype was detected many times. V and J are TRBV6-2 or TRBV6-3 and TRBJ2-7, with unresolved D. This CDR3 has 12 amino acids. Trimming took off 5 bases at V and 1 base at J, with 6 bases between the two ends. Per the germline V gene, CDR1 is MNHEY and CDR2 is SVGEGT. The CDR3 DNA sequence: TGTGCCAGCAGTAGGGCATCCTACGAGCAGTACTTC. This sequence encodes CASSRASYEQYF.

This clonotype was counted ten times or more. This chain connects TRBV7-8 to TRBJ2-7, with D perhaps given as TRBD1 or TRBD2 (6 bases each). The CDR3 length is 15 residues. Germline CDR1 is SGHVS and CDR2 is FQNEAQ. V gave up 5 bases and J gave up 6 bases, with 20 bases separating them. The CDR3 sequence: CASSPKRGDVFEQYF. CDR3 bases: TGTGCCAGCAGCCCTAAGAGGGGGGACGTGTTCGAGCAGTACTTC. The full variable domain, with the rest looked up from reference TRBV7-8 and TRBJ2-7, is GAGVSQSPRYKVAKRGQDVALRCDPISGHVSLFWYQQALGQGPEFLTYFQNEAQLDKSGLPSDRFFAERPEGSVSTLKIQRTQQEDSAVYLCASSPKRGDVFEQYFGPGTRLTVT.

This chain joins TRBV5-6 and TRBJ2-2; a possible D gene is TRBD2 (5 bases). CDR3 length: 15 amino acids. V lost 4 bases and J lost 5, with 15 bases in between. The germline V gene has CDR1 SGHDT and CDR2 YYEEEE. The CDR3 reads CASSNAPRGTGELFF. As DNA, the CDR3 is TGTGCCAGCAGCAACGCGCCACGGGGAACCGGGGAGCTGTTTTTT.

CDR3 sequence reads: CASSEWANLGKTQYF. As DNA, the CDR3 is TGTGCCAGCAGTGAATGGGCCAACTTGGGGAAGACCCAGTACTTC. The chain joins TRBV25-1 to TRBJ2-5; D unclear. Trimming took 1 base from V and 6 from J, leaving 15 bases between them. The germline CDR1 and CDR2 sequences are MGHDK and SYGVNS. CDR3 length equals 15 residues.

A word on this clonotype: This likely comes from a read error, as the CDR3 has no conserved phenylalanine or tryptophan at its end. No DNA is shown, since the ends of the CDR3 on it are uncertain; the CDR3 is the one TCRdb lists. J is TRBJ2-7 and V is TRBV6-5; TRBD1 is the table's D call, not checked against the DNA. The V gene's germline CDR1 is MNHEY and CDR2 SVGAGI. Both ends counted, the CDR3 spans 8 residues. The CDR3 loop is CARISRAR.

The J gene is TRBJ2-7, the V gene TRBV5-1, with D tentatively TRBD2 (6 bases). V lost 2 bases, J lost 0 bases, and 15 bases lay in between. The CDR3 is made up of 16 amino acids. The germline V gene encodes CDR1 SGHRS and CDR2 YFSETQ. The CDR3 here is CASSFGLGLSSYEQYF. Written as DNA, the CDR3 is TGCGCCAGCAGCTTCGGACTGGGACTCAGCTCCTACGAGCAGTACTTC.

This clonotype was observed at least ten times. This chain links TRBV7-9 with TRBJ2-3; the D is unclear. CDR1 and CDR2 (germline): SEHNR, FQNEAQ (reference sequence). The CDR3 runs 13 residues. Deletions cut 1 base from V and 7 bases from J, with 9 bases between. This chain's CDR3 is CASSLEGIHTQYF. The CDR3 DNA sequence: TGTGCCAGCAGCTTAGAAGGGATACATACGCAGTATTTT.

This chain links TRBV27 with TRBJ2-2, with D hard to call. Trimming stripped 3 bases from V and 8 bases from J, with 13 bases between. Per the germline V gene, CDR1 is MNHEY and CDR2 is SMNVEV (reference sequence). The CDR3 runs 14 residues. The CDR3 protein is CASSFGASPGELFF. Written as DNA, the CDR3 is TGTGCCAGCAGTTTTGGAGCCTCCCCGGGGGAGCTGTTTTTT.

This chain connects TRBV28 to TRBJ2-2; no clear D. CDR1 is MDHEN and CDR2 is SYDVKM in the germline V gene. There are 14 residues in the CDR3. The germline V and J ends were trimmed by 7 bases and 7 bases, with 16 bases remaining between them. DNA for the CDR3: TGTGCCAGCAACCCCTTGAGGATGGGCGGGGAGCTGTTTTTT. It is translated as CASNPLRMGGELFF. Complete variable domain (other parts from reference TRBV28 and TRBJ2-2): DVKVTQSSRYLVKRTGEKVFLECVQDMDHENMFWYRQDPGLGLRLIYFSYDVKMKEKGDIPEGYSVSREKKERFSLILESASTNQTSMYLCASNPLRMGGELFFGEGSRLTVL.

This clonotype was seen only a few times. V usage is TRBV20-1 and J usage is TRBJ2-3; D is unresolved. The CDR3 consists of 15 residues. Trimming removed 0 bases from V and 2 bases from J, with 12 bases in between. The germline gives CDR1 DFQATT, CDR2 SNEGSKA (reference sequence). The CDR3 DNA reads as TGCAGTGCTAGAGATCCCCTCCCAGCCACAGATACGCAGTATTTT. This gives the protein CSARDPLPATDTQYF.

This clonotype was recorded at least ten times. The CDR3 sequence is CASGLGGTGGEAFF. CDR3 in DNA: TGTGCTAGTGGTTTGGGCGGGACAGGGGGCGAAGCTTTCTTT. The genes are TRBV12-5 and TRBJ1-1, with TRBD1 identical over 12 bases. With 1 base clipped from V and 8 bases from J, the junction kept 2 bases outside the gene matches. The length of the CDR3 is 14 residues. The germline V gene encodes CDR1 LGHNT and CDR2 FRNRAP.

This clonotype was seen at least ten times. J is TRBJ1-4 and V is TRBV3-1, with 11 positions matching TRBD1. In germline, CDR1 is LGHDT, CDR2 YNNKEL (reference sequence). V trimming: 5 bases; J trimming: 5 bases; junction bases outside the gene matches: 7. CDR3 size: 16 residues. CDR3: CASSFKGQGANEKLFF. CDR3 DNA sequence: TGTGCCAGCAGCTTTAAAGGACAGGGGGCCAATGAAAAACTGTTTTTT.

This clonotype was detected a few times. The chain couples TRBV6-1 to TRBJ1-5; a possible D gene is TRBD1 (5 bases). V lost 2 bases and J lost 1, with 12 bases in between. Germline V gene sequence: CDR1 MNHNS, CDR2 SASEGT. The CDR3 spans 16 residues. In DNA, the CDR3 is TGTGCCAGCAGTGAAACTCCAGGGCAGAGCAATCAGCCCCAGCATTTT. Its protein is CASSETPGQSNQPQHF.

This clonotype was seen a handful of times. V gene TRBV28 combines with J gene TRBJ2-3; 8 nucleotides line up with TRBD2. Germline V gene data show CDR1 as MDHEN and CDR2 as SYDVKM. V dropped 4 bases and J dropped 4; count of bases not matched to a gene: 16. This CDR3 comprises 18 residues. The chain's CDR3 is CASSSPGGAGVPPDTQYF. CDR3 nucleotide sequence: TGTGCCAGCAGTTCCCCCGGGGGAGCGGGAGTACCCCCAGATACGCAGTATTTT. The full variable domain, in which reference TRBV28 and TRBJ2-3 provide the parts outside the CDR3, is DVKVTQSSRYLVKRTGEKVFLECVQDMDHENMFWYRQDPGLGLRLIYFSYDVKMKEKGDIPEGYSVSREKKERFSLILESASTNQTSMYLCASSSPGGAGVPPDTQYFGPGTRLTVL.

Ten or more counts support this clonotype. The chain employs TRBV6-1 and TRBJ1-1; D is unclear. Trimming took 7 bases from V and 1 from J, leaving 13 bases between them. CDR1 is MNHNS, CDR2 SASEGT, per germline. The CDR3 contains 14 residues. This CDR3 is CASTSYIRNTEAFF. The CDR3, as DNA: TGTGCCAGCACCTCGTACATACGGAACACTGAAGCTTTCTTT.

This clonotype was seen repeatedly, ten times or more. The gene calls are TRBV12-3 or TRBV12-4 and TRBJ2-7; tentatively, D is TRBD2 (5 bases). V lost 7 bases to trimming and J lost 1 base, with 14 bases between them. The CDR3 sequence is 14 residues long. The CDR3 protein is CASTGDAGSYEQYF. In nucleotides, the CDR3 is TGTGCCAGCACCGGGGATGCGGGTTCCTACGAGCAGTACTTC.

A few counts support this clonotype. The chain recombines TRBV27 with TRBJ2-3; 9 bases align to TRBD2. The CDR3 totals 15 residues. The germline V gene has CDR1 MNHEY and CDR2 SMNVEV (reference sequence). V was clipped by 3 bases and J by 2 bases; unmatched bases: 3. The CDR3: CASSFAGGDTDTQYF. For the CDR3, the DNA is TGTGCCAGCAGTTTTGCGGGAGGGGACACAGATACGCAGTATTTT.

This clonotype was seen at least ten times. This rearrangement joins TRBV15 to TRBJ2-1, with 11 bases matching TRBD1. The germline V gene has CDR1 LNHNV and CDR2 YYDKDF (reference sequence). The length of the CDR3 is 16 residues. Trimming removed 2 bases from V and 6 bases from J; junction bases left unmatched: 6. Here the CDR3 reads CATSRRVGTGGNEQFF. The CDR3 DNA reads TGTGCCACCAGCAGAAGGGTTGGGACAGGGGGCAATGAGCAGTTCTTC.